Sequencing of this TCR beta chain was carried out in a study of blood T cells in healthy people across ages. Study-wide results and limits: With age, beta diversity per million T cells declined roughly linearly, significantly by approximately 41. Long-lived donors had more naive CD4+ cells and higher diversity than aged donors. Estimates based on one million T cells were treated as lower bounds. Diversity of TCR beta correlated strongly with naive T cell percentage.

Then a second PCR, running roughly 6 to 11 cycles, was carried out with a sample-barcoded 5' primer and a J-beta primer mix. TCRdb analysed the 5' RACE reads with MiXCR anew, one entry per CDR3 protein. This table has about 1,600,000 distinct CDR3 sequences, 35% to 45% appearing once. About this clonotype: Its antigen remains unknown.

Looked up from germline, CDR1 is SQVTM and CDR2 is ANQGSEA. CDR3 size: 13 residues. V lost 7 bases to trimming and J lost 4 bases; unmatched junction nucleotides: 6. The chain recombines TRBV29-1 with TRBJ1-2; the match to TRBD1 covers 10 bases. The sample consisted of blood. The sequence derives from a woman aged 18-29 years in good health. CDR3 nucleotide sequence: TGCAGCGCCGGGACAGGGGCGCCCTATGGCTACACCTTC. It yields the protein CSAGTGAPYGYTF. Full variable domain (rest looked up from reference TRBV29-1 and TRBJ1-2): SAVISQKPSRDICQRGTSLTIQCQVDSQVTMMFWYRQQPGQSLTLIATANQGSEATYESGFVIDKFPISRPNLTFSTLTVSNMSPEDSSIYLCSAGTGAPYGYTFGSGTRLTVV.